This T cell receptor beta chain was obtained from a study of vaccination and CD4 T cells after COVID-19. Trimming removed 2 bases from V and 5 bases from J; junction bases left unmatched: 5. Germline V lookup: CDR1 GTSNPN, CDR2 SVGIG (reference sequence). The CDR3 is made up of 14 amino acids. TCRdb reprocessed the PCR reads with MiXCR, giving one entry per CDR3 protein. The table has about 18,000 distinct CDR3 sequences, 60% to 75% seen once; the top ten hold about 1.1%. This clonotype was recorded a few times. V is TRBV30 and J is TRBJ2-5; 10 nucleotides line up with TRBD2. Sequences were derived from CD4+ T cells from blood, sampled after SARS-CoV-2 vaccination. The sequence was collected from a human donor who had recovered from COVID-19. The chain's CDR3 is CAWSIAGGAETQYF. CDR3 DNA sequence: TGTGCCTGGAGTATAGCGGGAGGCGCCGAGACCCAGTACTTC.